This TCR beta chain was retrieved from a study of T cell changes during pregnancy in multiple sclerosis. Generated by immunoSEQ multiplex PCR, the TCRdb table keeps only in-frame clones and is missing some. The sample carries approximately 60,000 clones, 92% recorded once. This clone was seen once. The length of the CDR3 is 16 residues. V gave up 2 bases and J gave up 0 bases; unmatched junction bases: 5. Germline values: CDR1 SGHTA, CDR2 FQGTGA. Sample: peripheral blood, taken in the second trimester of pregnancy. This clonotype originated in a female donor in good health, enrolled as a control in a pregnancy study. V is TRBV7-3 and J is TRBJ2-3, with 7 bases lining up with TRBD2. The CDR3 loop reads CASSLPHGGSTDTQYF. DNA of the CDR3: TGTGCCAGCAGCTTACCCCACGGGGGGAGCACAGATACGCAGTATTTT. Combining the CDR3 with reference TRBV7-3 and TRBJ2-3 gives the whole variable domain GAGVSQTPSNKVTEKGKYVELRCDPISGHTALYWYRQSLGQGPEFLIYFQGTGAADDSGLPNDRFFAVRPEGSVSTLKIQRTERGDSAVYLCASSLPHGGSTDTQYFGPGTRLTVL.